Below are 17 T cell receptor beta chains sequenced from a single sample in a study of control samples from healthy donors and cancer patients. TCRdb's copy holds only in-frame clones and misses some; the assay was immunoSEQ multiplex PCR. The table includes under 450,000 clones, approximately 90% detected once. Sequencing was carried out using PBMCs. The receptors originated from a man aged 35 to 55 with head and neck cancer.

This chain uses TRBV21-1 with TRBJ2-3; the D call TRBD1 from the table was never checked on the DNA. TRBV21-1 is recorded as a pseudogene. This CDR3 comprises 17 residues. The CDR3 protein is CASSRDPGTGGPDTQYF. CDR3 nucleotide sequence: TGTGCCAGCAGCAGAGATCCCGGGACAGGGGGACCAGATACGCAGTATTTT.

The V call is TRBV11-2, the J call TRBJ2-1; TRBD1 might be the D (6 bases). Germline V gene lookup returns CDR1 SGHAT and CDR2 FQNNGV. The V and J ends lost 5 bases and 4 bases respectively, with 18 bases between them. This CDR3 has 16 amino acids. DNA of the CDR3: TGTGCCAGCAGCCTGAGTATTTTGGGGGCTTACAATGAGCAGTTCTTC. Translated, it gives CASSLSILGAYNEQFF.

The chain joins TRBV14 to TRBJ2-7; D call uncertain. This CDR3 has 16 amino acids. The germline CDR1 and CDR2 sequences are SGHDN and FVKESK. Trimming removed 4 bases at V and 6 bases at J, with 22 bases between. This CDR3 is CASSPILSTRPVEQYF. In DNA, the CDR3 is TGTGCCAGCAGCCCGATATTAAGCACCCGACCGGTCGAGCAGTACTTC.

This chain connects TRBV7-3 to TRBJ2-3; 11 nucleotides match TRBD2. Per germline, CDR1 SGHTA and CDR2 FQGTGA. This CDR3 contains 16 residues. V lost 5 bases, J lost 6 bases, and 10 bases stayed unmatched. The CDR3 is CASSPSLAGGIDTQYF. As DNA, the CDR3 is TGTGCCAGCAGCCCCTCCCTAGCGGGAGGCATCGATACGCAGTATTTT.

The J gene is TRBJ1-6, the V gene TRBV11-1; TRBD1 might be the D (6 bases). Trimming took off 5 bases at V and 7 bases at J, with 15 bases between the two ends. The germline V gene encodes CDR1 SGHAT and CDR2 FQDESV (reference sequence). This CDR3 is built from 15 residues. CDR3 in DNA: TGTGCCAGCAGCGAGCAGGGGAGAGTCAATTCACCCCTCCACTTT. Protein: CASSEQGRVNSPLHF.

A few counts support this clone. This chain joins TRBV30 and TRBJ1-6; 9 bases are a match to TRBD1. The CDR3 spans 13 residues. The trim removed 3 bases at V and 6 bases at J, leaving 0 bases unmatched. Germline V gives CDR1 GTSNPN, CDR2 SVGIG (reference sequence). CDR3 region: CAWRDRGNSPLHF. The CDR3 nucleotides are TGTGCCTGGAGGGACAGGGGTAATTCACCCCTCCACTTT.

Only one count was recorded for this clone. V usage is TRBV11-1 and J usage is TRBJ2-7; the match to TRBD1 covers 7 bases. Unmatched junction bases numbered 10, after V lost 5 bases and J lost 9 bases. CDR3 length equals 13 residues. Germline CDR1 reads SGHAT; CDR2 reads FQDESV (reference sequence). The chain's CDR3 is CASSPRQGTRQYF. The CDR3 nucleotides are TGTGCCAGCAGCCCTCGACAGGGTACACGGCAGTACTTC.

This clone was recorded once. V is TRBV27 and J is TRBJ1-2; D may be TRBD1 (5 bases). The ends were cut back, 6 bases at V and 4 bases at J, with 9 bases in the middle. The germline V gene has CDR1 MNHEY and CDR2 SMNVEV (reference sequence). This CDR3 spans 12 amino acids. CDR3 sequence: CASSNGGYGYTF. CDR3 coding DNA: TGTGCCAGCAGCAATGGGGGCTATGGCTACACCTTC.

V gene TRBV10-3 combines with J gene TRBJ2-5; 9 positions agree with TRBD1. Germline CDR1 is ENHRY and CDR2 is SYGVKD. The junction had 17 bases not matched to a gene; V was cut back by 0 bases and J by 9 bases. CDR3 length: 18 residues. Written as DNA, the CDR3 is TGTGCCATCAGTGAGTCGTTAGTCCGGGACAGGGCACGAGGGGCCCAGTACTTC. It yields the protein CAISESLVRDRARGAQYF.

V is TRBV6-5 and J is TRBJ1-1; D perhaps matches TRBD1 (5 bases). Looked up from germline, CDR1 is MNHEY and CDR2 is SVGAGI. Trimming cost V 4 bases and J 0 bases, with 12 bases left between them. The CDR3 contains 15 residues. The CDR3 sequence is CASSLGLGMNTEAFF. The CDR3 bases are TGTGCCAGCAGTTTGGGACTGGGAATGAACACTGAAGCTTTCTTT.

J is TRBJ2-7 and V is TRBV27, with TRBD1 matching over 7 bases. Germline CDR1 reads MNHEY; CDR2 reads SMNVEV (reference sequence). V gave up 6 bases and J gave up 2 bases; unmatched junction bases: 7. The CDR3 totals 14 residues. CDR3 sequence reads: CASSFNRGAYEQYF. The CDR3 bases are TGTGCCAGCAGCTTCAACAGGGGAGCCTACGAGCAGTACTTC.

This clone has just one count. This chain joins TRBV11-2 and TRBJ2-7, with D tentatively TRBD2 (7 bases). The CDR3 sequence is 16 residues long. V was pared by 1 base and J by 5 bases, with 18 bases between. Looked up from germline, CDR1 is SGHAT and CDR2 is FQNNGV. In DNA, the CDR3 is TGTGCCAGCAGCTTAGGCCCGGGGCGGGGGCAAGACGAGCAGTACTTC. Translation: CASSLGPGRGQDEQYF.

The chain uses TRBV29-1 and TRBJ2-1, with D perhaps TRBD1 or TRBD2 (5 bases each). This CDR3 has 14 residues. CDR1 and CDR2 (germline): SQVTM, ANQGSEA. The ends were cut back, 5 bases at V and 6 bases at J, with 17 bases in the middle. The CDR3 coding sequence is TGCAGCGTTTCCCCCGGGACGACGCTCAATGAGCAGTTCTTC. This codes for CSVSPGTTLNEQFF.

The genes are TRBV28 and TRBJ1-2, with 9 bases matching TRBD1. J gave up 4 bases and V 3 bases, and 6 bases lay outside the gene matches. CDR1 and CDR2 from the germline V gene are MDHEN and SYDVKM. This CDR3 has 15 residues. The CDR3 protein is CASSFGTGRSYGYTF. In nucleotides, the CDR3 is TGTGCCAGCAGTTTCGGGACAGGGAGAAGCTATGGCTACACCTTC.

The CDR3 DNA is TGTGCCTGGAGTGTAGGGATAGGAAATCAGCCCCAGCATTTT. It encodes CAWSVGIGNQPQHF. V and J are TRBV30 and TRBJ1-5; no reliable D call. This CDR3 contains 14 residues. The germline CDR1 and CDR2 sequences are GTSNPN and SVGIG (reference sequence). Trimming shortened V by 0 bases and J by 4 bases, and 10 bases separated the two germline ends.

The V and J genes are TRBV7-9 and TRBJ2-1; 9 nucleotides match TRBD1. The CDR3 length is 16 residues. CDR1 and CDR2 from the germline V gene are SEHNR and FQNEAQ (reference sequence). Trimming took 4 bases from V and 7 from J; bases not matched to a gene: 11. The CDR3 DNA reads TGTGCCAGCAGCTCCTCGGACAGGGGAGCTGAGAATGAGCAGTTCTTC. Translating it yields CASSSSDRGAENEQFF.

CDR3 protein: CATSSEITGDGRHEQYF. The CDR3 nucleotides read TGTGCCACCAGCAGCGAGATTACAGGGGATGGAAGACACGAGCAGTACTTC. V is TRBV15 and J is TRBJ2-7; 7 bases align to TRBD1. The CDR3 loop spans 17 amino acids. V shed 3 bases, J shed 5 bases, and the junction held 16 bases outside the gene matches. Germline V CDR1 and CDR2: LNHNV, YYDKDF (reference sequence).